This passage covers 16 T cell receptor beta chains from one sample sequenced in a study of blood T cell repertoires in COVID-19. Some clones are missing from TCRdb's copy, which holds only in-frame ones; the method was immunoSEQ multiplex PCR. The sample carries around 270,000 clones, around nine tenths recorded once. Input material: peripheral blood. All receptors derive from a man younger than 40 with acute or convalescent COVID-19.

The rearrangement joins TRBV7-2 to TRBJ1-1, with a tentative D call TRBD1 (6 bases). Per the germline V gene, CDR1 is SGHTA and CDR2 is FQGNSA. Trimming left V 5 bases short and J 7 bases short, with 20 bases between. There are 15 residues in the CDR3. The CDR3 loop is CASSPSRRGQNEAFF. Written as DNA, the CDR3 is TGTGCCAGCAGCCCGAGTCGTCGTGGACAGAATGAAGCTTTCTTT.

The genes are TRBV28 and TRBJ2-1, with TRBD2 identical over 7 bases. Losses at the gene ends were 6 bases for V and 0 bases for J; bases not matched to a gene: 11. The CDR3 runs to 17 residues. Germline V gives CDR1 MDHEN, CDR2 SYDVKM. CDR3 nucleotides: TGTGCCAGCAGCTCCGCTAGCGGAACAAGCTCCTACAATGAGCAGTTCTTC. It translates to CASSSASGTSSYNEQFF.

Regarding this clone: Mismatch with germline at one junction end may stem from a read error. The rearrangement joins TRBV28 to TRBJ1-1; no firm D call. The CDR3 is 14 amino acids. The germline V gene encodes CDR1 MDHEN and CDR2 SYDVKM. CDR3 coding DNA: TGTGCCAGCAGTTTACCCCGAGTGGTTGGGAGTCAGCGGTTT. Residues: CASSLPRVVGSQRF.

The chain has TRBV19 and TRBJ2-2, with 7 bases aligning to TRBD1. This CDR3 spans 13 amino acids. Germline CDR1 reads LNHDA; CDR2 reads SQIVND (reference sequence). V was clipped by 3 bases and J by 5 bases; unmatched bases: 0. CDR3 in amino acids: CASSIRGTGELFF. The CDR3 nucleotides are TGTGCCAGTAGTATCAGGGGGACCGGGGAGCTGTTTTTT.

This sequence joins TRBV11-3 and TRBJ2-1; 9 bases agree with TRBD2. CDR1 and CDR2 (germline): SGHNT, YENEEA. The junction had 19 bases not matched to a gene; V was cut back by 6 bases and J by 7 bases. The CDR3 contains 18 residues. The CDR3 loop is CASSNPGERLAGRNEQFF. The CDR3 region has the DNA TGTGCCAGCAGTAACCCCGGGGAGAGGCTAGCGGGACGGAATGAGCAGTTCTTC.

This clone has just one count. V usage is TRBV28 and J usage is TRBJ1-5; 7 bases match TRBD1. This CDR3 spans 13 amino acids. Germline V gene lookup returns CDR1 MDHEN and CDR2 SYDVKM. With 7 bases clipped from V and 6 bases from J, the junction kept 6 bases outside the gene matches. This chain's CDR3 is CASKGTEGQPQHF. In DNA form, the CDR3 reads TGTGCCAGCAAAGGGACAGAGGGTCAGCCCCAGCATTTT.

The sample holds one count of this clone. This chain links TRBV28 with TRBJ2-3, with a possible D match to TRBD2 (7 bases). The CDR3 loop spans 15 amino acids. The ends were cut back, 4 bases at V and 5 bases at J, with 16 bases in the middle. Germline V lookup: CDR1 MDHEN, CDR2 SYDVKM. The chain's CDR3 is CASSSGGRVKDTQYF. The CDR3 DNA follows: TGTGCCAGCAGTTCGGGGGGCAGGGTGAAAGATACGCAGTATTTT.

J is TRBJ2-7 and V is TRBV29-1; 12 positions match TRBD1. There are 15 residues in the CDR3. Germline V lookup: CDR1 SQVTM, CDR2 ANQGSEA. J gave up 5 bases and V 1 base, and 6 bases lay outside the gene matches. The CDR3 region is CSVEVGQGASNEQYF. CDR3 DNA sequence: TGCAGCGTTGAAGTGGGACAGGGGGCATCTAACGAGCAGTACTTC.

This clone was seen only once. V is TRBV2 and J is TRBJ1-2; no reliable D call. V shed 9 bases and J shed 5 bases, with 16 bases lying between them. From germline, CDR1 is SNHLY and CDR2 FYNNEI. The CDR3 sequence is 13 residues long. The chain's CDR3 is CASGGEGIYGYTF. The DNA for the CDR3 is TGTGCCAGTGGCGGGGAAGGGATTTATGGCTACACCTTC.

The V and J genes are TRBV5-1 and TRBJ1-6, with 7 nucleotides matching TRBD1. The CDR3 is 16 amino acids. The trim removed 2 bases at V and 7 bases at J, leaving 9 bases unmatched. Germline V CDR1 and CDR2: SGHRS, YFSETQ. DNA of the CDR3: TGCGCCAGCAGCTTCTCCGGACAGGTCGAAAATTCACCCCTCCACTTT. This sequence encodes CASSFSGQVENSPLHF.

The chain's CDR3 is CASSIDSGGGAYNEQFF. The CDR3 DNA reads TGTGCCAGTAGTATAGATTCGGGCGGGGGGGCCTACAATGAGCAGTTCTTC. The chain links TRBV19 to TRBJ2-1; 9 bases line up with TRBD2. CDR1 is LNHDA, CDR2 SQIVND, per germline (reference sequence). CDR3 size: 17 residues. V dropped 0 bases and J dropped 2; count of bases not matched to a gene: 5.

This chain joins TRBV18 and TRBJ1-1; TRBD1 matches at 7 bases. The trim removed 1 base at V and 5 bases at J, leaving 7 bases unmatched. The germline V gene encodes CDR1 KGHSH and CDR2 LQKENI. CDR3 length: 15 residues. CDR3 nucleotide sequence: TGTGCCAGCTCACCACTGGAGGGGGCGCGGACTGAAGCTTTCTTT. Protein product: CASSPLEGARTEAFF.

The gene calls are TRBV2 and TRBJ2-1; a weak D match, TRBD2 (5 bases). Germline loops: CDR1 SNHLY, CDR2 FYNNEI. Trimming left V 1 base short and J 10 bases short, with 11 bases between. The CDR3 has 13 amino acids. CDR3 coding DNA: TGTGCCAGCAGTGAAGGTCCGGGAACCGAGCAGTTCTTC. Translating it yields CASSEGPGTEQFF.

The V gene is TRBV30, the J gene TRBJ2-3, with 10 bases identical to TRBD2. J lost 7 bases, V lost 1 base, and 14 bases had no gene match. This CDR3 contains 17 residues. CDR1 and CDR2 from the germline V gene are GTSNPN and SVGIG (reference sequence). The CDR3 protein is CAWSDTGPSGSVNTQYF. CDR3 nucleotide sequence: TGTGCCTGGAGTGATACAGGGCCTAGCGGGAGTGTCAATACGCAGTATTTT.

This clone showed up just a few times. The chain links TRBV5-8 to TRBJ2-5; 8 bases are shared with TRBD2. The CDR3 has 13 amino acids. V gave up 6 bases and J gave up 5 bases; unmatched junction bases: 6. The germline V gene encodes CDR1 SGHTS and CDR2 YDEGEE. In DNA, the CDR3 is TGTGCCAGCACCGGGAGGGCCATTGAGACCCAGTACTTC. It is translated as CASTGRAIETQYF.

The chain carries TRBV5-1 and TRBJ2-7; D uncertain. Deletions cut 5 bases from V and 1 base from J, with 13 bases between. CDR1 SGHRS and CDR2 YFSETQ come from the germline V gene. The CDR3 contains 14 residues. The CDR3 DNA reads TGCGCCAGCAGGGCGGAGATGCTGTCCTACGAGCAGTACTTC. Its protein is CASRAEMLSYEQYF.